These 25 T cell receptor beta chains share one sample of origin, sequenced in a study of radiotherapy plus CTLA-4 blockade in lung cancer. TCRdb keeps only in-frame clones here, not all; method: immunoSEQ multiplex PCR. The sample yields tens of thousands of clones, around 84% seen once. Sample: peripheral blood, taken from a patient treated with radiotherapy plus ipilimumab. The receptors were sampled from a human donor with non-small cell lung cancer who had stable disease on radiotherapy plus ipilimumab.

Of note for this clone: In the same sample, other DNA sequences code for this CDR3. The CDR3 DNA follows: TGTGCCAGCAGCTTAGCGCAGGAGACCCAGTACTTC. Its protein is CASSLAQETQYF. The rearrangement links TRBV7-6 to TRBJ2-5; D gene uncertain. The CDR3 consists of 12 residues. CDR1 and CDR2 (germline): SGHVS, FNYEAQ. V lost 0 bases and J lost 5, with 4 bases in between.

This sequence joins TRBV5-1 and TRBJ2-2; 8 nucleotides agree with TRBD1. After removal of 1 base from V and 0 bases from J, the junction contained 2 bases not matched to a gene. This CDR3 is 16 amino acids long. CDR1 and CDR2 from the germline V gene are SGHRS and YFSETQ. CDR3 amino acids: CASSLMDRANTGELFF. The CDR3 DNA is TGCGCCAGCAGCTTGATGGACAGGGCGAACACCGGGGAGCTGTTTTTT.

The chain joins TRBV6-1 to TRBJ1-2, with TRBD1 matching 7 bases. Germline assignment: CDR1 MNHNS and CDR2 SASEGT. CDR3 size: 14 residues. V gave up 6 bases and J gave up 0 bases; unmatched junction bases: 4. DNA for the CDR3: TGTGCCAGCAGGTCAGGGGGAGCTAACTATGGCTACACCTTC. It specifies CASRSGGANYGYTF.

The V gene is TRBV28, the J gene TRBJ2-5; D might be TRBD2 (6 bases). The CDR3 runs 15 residues. V lost 4 bases to trimming and J lost 6 bases, with 18 bases between them. Germline loops: CDR1 MDHEN, CDR2 SYDVKM. The CDR3 protein is CASSSRTTFQQTQYF. The CDR3 DNA sequence: TGTGCCAGCAGTTCCCGGACTACCTTCCAGCAGACCCAGTACTTC.

With respect to this clone: Sequence at one end of the junction differs from germline and may be a read error. This chain links TRBV6-6 with TRBJ2-7; no clear D gene. Germline-derived CDR1 and CDR2 are MNHNY and SVGAGI (reference sequence). The CDR3 runs 14 residues. The DNA for the CDR3 is TGTGCCAGCAGTCACTCAATCCGACGGAACGAGCAGTACTTC. This gives the protein CASSHSIRRNEQYF.

The chain links TRBV6-6 to TRBJ1-5, with 7 bases lining up with TRBD1. Germline V lookup: CDR1 MNHNY, CDR2 SVGAGI (reference sequence). The CDR3 is 14 amino acids. J was trimmed by 7 bases and V by 5 bases; bases with no gene match: 8. The CDR3 here is CASSPRQGFQPQHF. The CDR3 coding sequence is TGTGCCAGCAGTCCTAGACAGGGTTTCCAGCCCCAGCATTTT.

This chain joins TRBV7-3 and TRBJ2-1; D is possibly TRBD2 (5 bases). V lost 1 base, J lost 10 bases, and 14 bases lay in between. The CDR3 consists of 14 residues. Germline assignment: CDR1 SGHTA and CDR2 FQGTGA. CDR3 loop: CASSLSGGSGEQFF. The DNA of the CDR3 is TGTGCCAGCAGCTTAAGTGGCGGCTCGGGGGAGCAGTTCTTC. The variable domain in full, completed from reference TRBV7-3 and TRBJ2-1, reads GAGVSQTPSNKVTEKGKYVELRCDPISGHTALYWYRQSLGQGPEFLIYFQGTGAADDSGLPNDRFFAVRPEGSVSTLKIQRTERGDSAVYLCASSLSGGSGEQFFGPGTRLTVL.

This chain links TRBV7-9 with TRBJ2-3; D may be TRBD2 (5 bases). Per germline, CDR1 SEHNR and CDR2 FQNEAQ (reference sequence). V shed 0 bases and J shed 7 bases, with 8 bases lying between them. The CDR3 consists of 13 residues. CDR3 sequence (DNA): TGTGCCAGCAGCTTAGCGCAGGACTATACGCAGTATTTT. It specifies CASSLAQDYTQYF.

This sequence joins TRBV2 and TRBJ1-5; D unresolved. The CDR3 spans 14 residues. Germline CDR1 SNHLY, CDR2 FYNNEI. Between the trimmed V and J ends, which lost 6 bases and 0 bases, there was a span of 9 bases. The CDR3 DNA sequence: TGTGCCAGCAGCGAGACAATTAGCAATCAGCCCCAGCATTTT. Its translation: CASSETISNQPQHF.

In this sample, this clone turned up once. The V and J genes are TRBV19 and TRBJ1-5; the D is unclear. Trimming pared 7 bases from V and 0 bases from J, leaving 10 bases between. Germline CDR1 is LNHDA and CDR2 is SQIVND (reference sequence). The CDR3 has 14 residues. The CDR3 here is CASTNQYSNQPQHF. The CDR3 DNA reads as TGTGCCAGTACGAATCAGTATAGCAATCAGCCCCAGCATTTT. Full variable domain (outside the CDR3, taken from reference TRBV19 and TRBJ1-5): DGGITQSPKYLFRKEGQNVTLSCEQNLNHDAMYWYRQDPGQGLRLIYYSQIVNDFQKGDIAEGYSVSREKKESFPLTVTSAQKNPTAFYLCASTNQYSNQPQHFGDGTRLSIL.

The chain joins TRBV1 to TRBJ2-6; the table gives TRBD1 as D, unverified against the DNA. TRBV1 constitutes a pseudogene. The length of the CDR3 is 18 residues. The chain's CDR3 is CTSSIVRLCTNRANVLTF. CDR3 in DNA: TGCACCAGCAGCATTGTCCGTTTGTGCACAAATCGGGCCAACGTCCTGACTTTC.

The genes are TRBV11-3 and TRBJ2-7; 11 positions agree with TRBD2. V shed 8 bases and J 2 bases; nucleotides not matched to a gene: 11. This CDR3 has 16 amino acids. The germline gives CDR1 SGHNT, CDR2 YENEEA. The CDR3 nucleotides are TGTGCCAGCCCGCCTGGGGGGACTAGCGGACCCTACGAGCAGTACTTC. Residues: CASPPGGTSGPYEQYF.

This clone was observed a single time. J is TRBJ2-3 and V is TRBV9; no clear D gene. V lost 2 bases and J 6 bases, leaving 10 bases between the germline ends. The CDR3 is 13 residues long. Per germline, CDR1 SGDLS and CDR2 YYNGEE. The CDR3 protein is CASSVNPRDTQYF. The CDR3 nucleotides are TGTGCCAGCAGCGTGAACCCCCGGGATACGCAGTATTTT.

V and J are TRBV7-8 and TRBJ2-5; 10 bases are shared with TRBD2. The J segment lost 5 bases and the V segment lost 1 base, leaving 4 bases of the junction unmatched. CDR3 length: 15 residues. CDR1 is SGHVS, CDR2 FQNEAQ, per germline. CDR3 sequence reads: CASSLVISGRETQYF. For the CDR3, the DNA is TGTGCCAGCAGCTTAGTTATTAGCGGGAGGGAGACCCAGTACTTC.

The rearrangement uses TRBV9 and TRBJ2-5, with TRBD2 matching 8 bases. This CDR3 is 17 amino acids long. J was trimmed by 5 bases and V by 0 bases; bases with no gene match: 12. Germline CDR1 and CDR2: SGDLS and YYNGEE. The CDR3 DNA follows: TGTGCCAGCAGCGTAGATGCGGCGGGAGGAGTAATGGAGACCCAGTACTTC. This translates into CASSVDAAGGVMETQYF.

Sample share makes this clone medium-sized. V is TRBV9 and J is TRBJ2-2, with D hard to call. Between the trimmed V and J ends, which lost 1 base and 7 bases, there was a span of 5 bases. Germline loops: CDR1 SGDLS, CDR2 YYNGEE. The CDR3 has 12 amino acids. As DNA, the CDR3 is TGTGCCAGCAGCGTAACTTACGGGGAGCTGTTTTTT. It codes for CASSVTYGELFF.

The gene calls are TRBV28 and TRBJ1-1; D is possibly TRBD1 (5 bases). Looked up from germline, CDR1 is MDHEN and CDR2 is SYDVKM. The CDR3 runs 16 residues. V lost 4 bases and J 1 base, leaving 16 bases between the germline ends. CDR3 amino acids: CASSSPFDSQNTEAFF. The CDR3 nucleotides read TGTGCCAGCAGTTCCCCCTTCGACAGTCAGAACACTGAAGCTTTCTTT.

V gene TRBV28 combines with J gene TRBJ2-1; D unresolved. Germline CDR1 reads MDHEN; CDR2 reads SYDVKM. The CDR3 runs 12 residues. V was cut by 6 bases and J by 10 bases, with 13 bases left in between. This CDR3 reads CASSLRFGEQFF. The CDR3, as DNA: TGTGCCAGCAGCCTTAGGTTCGGGGAGCAGTTCTTC.

This chain uses TRBV7-2 with TRBJ2-7; 7 bases align to TRBD2. This CDR3 contains 16 residues. The germline gives CDR1 SGHTA, CDR2 FQGNSA. J was trimmed by 7 bases and V by 5 bases; bases with no gene match: 17. In DNA form, the CDR3 reads TGTGCCAGCAGCCCCCGGGGAGCGGGGACCTTTTCGGAGCAGTACTTC. Amino acids: CASSPRGAGTFSEQYF.

J is TRBJ2-2 and V is TRBV5-1; weak D call: TRBD2 (6 bases). Germline CDR1 is SGHRS and CDR2 is YFSETQ. The CDR3 is made up of 16 amino acids. The V end lost 0 bases, the J end lost 2 bases, and 11 bases lay between the germline ends. Here the CDR3 DNA reads TGCGCCAGCAGCTTGGGGTTAGGGACTAACACCGGGGAGCTGTTTTTT. Encoded protein: CASSLGLGTNTGELFF.

This chain uses TRBV5-1 with TRBJ2-3; 13 bases fit TRBD2. The germline V gene has CDR1 SGHRS and CDR2 YFSETQ. V trimming: 3 bases; J trimming: 5 bases; junction bases outside the gene matches: 15. The CDR3 covers 19 residues. The CDR3 region has the DNA TGCGCCAGCAGCTGGGGTAGCGGACTAGCGGGAGTTTCGGGAGATACGCAGTATTTT. Translated, it gives CASSWGSGLAGVSGDTQYF. Variable domain in full (rest from reference TRBV5-1 and TRBJ2-3): KAGVTQTPRYLIKTRGQQVTLSCSPISGHRSVSWYQQTPGQGLQFLFEYFSETQRNKGNFPGRFSGRQFSNSRSEMNVSTLELGDSALYLCASSWGSGLAGVSGDTQYFGPGTRLTVL.

This chain links TRBV18 with TRBJ2-7; a weak D match, TRBD1 (6 bases). Germline V gene lookup returns CDR1 KGHSH and CDR2 LQKENI. Trimming pared 1 base from V and 7 bases from J, leaving 23 bases between. This CDR3 region has 17 residues. The CDR3 nucleotides are TGTGCCAGCTCACCACTAATCGGCGCGAGGTTTCAGGGGGAGCAGTACTTC. This gives the protein CASSPLIGARFQGEQYF.

This clone was observed a single time. This chain links TRBV9 with TRBJ2-7, with D maybe TRBD1 (6 bases). Germline assignment: CDR1 SGDLS and CDR2 YYNGEE. V was trimmed by 3 bases and J by 0 bases, leaving 22 bases between them. CDR3 length: 18 amino acids. The CDR3 nucleotides are TGTGCCAGCAGCGCCACCCCGCGCAGGGGTCCCCTCTCCTACGAGCAGTACTTC. Its translation is CASSATPRRGPLSYEQYF.

CDR3 DNA: TGTGCCAGCAGTGACACGATACAGGGATTCTCCTACAATGAGCAGTTCTTC. This codes for CASSDTIQGFSYNEQFF. V is TRBV6-4 and J is TRBJ2-1; D is possibly TRBD1 (6 bases). Trimming removed 2 bases at V and 0 bases at J, with 14 bases between. Germline V CDR1 and CDR2: MRHNA, SNTAGT. This CDR3 comprises 17 residues.

The chain links TRBV7-2 to TRBJ1-5; 7 nucleotides line up with TRBD1. Germline CDR1 and CDR2: SGHTA and FQGNSA. The CDR3 runs to 14 residues. V was pared by 4 bases and J by 5 bases, with 5 bases of the junction left unmatched. DNA for the CDR3: TGTGCCAGCAGCTCAGGGGGGGCTTATCAGCCCCAGCATTTT. It encodes CASSSGGAYQPQHF.